The 5 T cell receptor beta chains presented below share a single source sample, sequenced in a study of cytomegalovirus exposure and HLA in healthy donors. PCR employed 60 Vbeta and 13 Jbeta primers. The table came from immunoSEQ multiplex PCR; TCRdb's copy has only in-frame clones and leaves some out. This table has about 120,000 clones, less than 85% appearing once. Sequenced material: PBMCs. These TCRs come from a man aged 25 to 40 in good health and CMV-seropositive.

The V call is TRBV7-2, the J call TRBJ2-3; 8 bases are a match to TRBD1. Germline lookup yields CDR1 SGHTA and CDR2 FQGNSA. CDR3 length: 13 residues. With V trimmed by 5 bases and J by 13 bases, 11 bases remained unmatched. The CDR3 DNA is TGTGCCAGCAGCCCCCAGCACAGGACAGGGAAGTATTTT. It specifies CASSPQHRTGKYF.

The chain joins TRBV30 to TRBJ1-1; D uncertain. Deletions cut 7 bases from V and 5 bases from J, with 8 bases between. This CDR3 comprises 10 residues. Germline CDR1 and CDR2: GTSNPN and SVGIG (reference sequence). CDR3: CASTGTEAFF. The CDR3 DNA reads as TGTGCCTCCACCGGGACTGAAGCTTTCTTT.

The V call is TRBV6-6, the J call TRBJ1-1; D not resolved. Looked up from germline, CDR1 is MNHNY and CDR2 is SVGAGI (reference sequence). The length of the CDR3 is 15 residues. With 2 bases removed from V and 1 base from J, the gap between germline ends came to 11 bases. CDR3 amino acids: CASSYREPSNTEAFF. CDR3 nucleotides: TGTGCCAGCAGTTACCGGGAACCATCGAACACTGAAGCTTTCTTT.

A single count supports this clone. This sequence joins TRBV4-3 and TRBJ2-7; the D gene is possibly TRBD2 (6 bases). This CDR3 comprises 15 residues. The V gene's germline CDR1 is LGHNA and CDR2 YSLEER. V was shortened by 1 base and J by 3 bases, with 13 bases between the two germline ends. The CDR3 DNA sequence: TGCGCCAGCAGCCAAGTCAGTGGTAGCGGCTACGAGCAGTACTTC. It encodes CASSQVSGSGYEQYF.

About this clone itself: The junction departs from germline at one end; a sequencing error may be responsible. The same CDR3 arises from other DNA sequences in this sample as well. The chain links TRBV27 to TRBJ1-1, with D possibly matching TRBD1 (5 bases). The CDR3 is 13 residues long. Germline V gene sequence: CDR1 MNHEY, CDR2 SMNVEV (reference sequence). Here the CDR3 reads CASSLRGGTEAFF. CDR3 nucleotides: TGTGCCAGCAGTTTAAGGGGAGGGACTGAAGCCTTCTTT.